This TCR beta chain was documented in a study of early T cells in non-severe SARS-CoV-2 infection (dated by TCRdb to the early 2020s). At the level of the whole study: Because TCR sequencing was done on bulk RNA from unsorted whole blood, the alpha and beta chains could not be paired.

General findings and caveats noted by the study authors: VDJdb matching was skewed toward anti-spike CD8 responses, so virus-specific expansions were likely underestimated and private and CD4 specificities were missed.

Receptor libraries were prepared by 5' RACE. TCRdb records NextSeq 500 as the sequencer. The TCR library protocol attached unique molecular identifiers to individual cDNA molecules to correct for sequencing error and PCR bias. Both TCR alpha and beta chains were sequenced, and tight co-correlation was observed between alpha and beta sequence abundances in each sample. The authors' analysis ran thus. V gene, J gene and CDR3 annotation of TCR sequences was performed with Decombinator V4. Expanded TCRs were defined as changing significantly between any two time points under a Poisson model with p below 0.0001. Abundances of TCRs were expressed as counts per million after normalisation to the total number of TCRs sequenced in each sample. MAIT TCRs were defined by TRAV1-2 paired with TRAJ12, TRAJ20 or TRAJ33, and iNKT TCRs by TRAV10 paired with TRAJ18. VDJdb, accessed on 1 November 2021, was searched for TCRs annotated for CMV, EBV and SARS-CoV-2, and TCRs annotated for more than one antigen were excluded. TCRdb reprocessed the public reads (quality trimming at Q25 with fastp, clone calling with MiXCR) and kept in-frame beta chains. Rows with a matching CDR3 protein are joined into one entry that keeps the most common DNA and genes. The V and J calls and clone size come from TCRdb's table, not from the authors' own analysis. The sample contains some 16,000 distinct CDR3 sequences, about 4.8% of them found a single time. The ten biggest clones cover 6.5% to 8.5% of the sample.

This was a case-control study nested in a cohort of healthcare workers in London, UK, who had nasopharyngeal swab PCR tests and blood samples taken every week. Healthcare workers were recruited between 23 and 31 March 2020, during the week of the UK lockdown, and were followed weekly for up to roughly 15 weeks. The junction shows trimming of 3 bases on V and 3 bases on J, plus 9 bases between the germline ends. The CDR3 runs 13 residues from the cysteine to the phenylalanine. Left in the record is the CDR3 DNA by itself, 39 bases read in frame from the first base. Looking up the germline V gene (reference sequence) yields CDR1 DFQATT and CDR2 SNEGSKA. By its share of the sample, this clonotype is medium-sized (0.01 to 0.1%). Its cognate antigen has yet to be identified. Base qualities are not at hand, and no much larger clone is one base apart.

The sequenced sample was whole blood. The sequence derives from an adult who was a healthcare worker with PCR-confirmed SARS-CoV-2 infection or an uninfected control (not recorded which). This chain is built from TRBV20-1 and TRBJ1-5; a confident D gene designation cannot be given. The CDR3 amino acid sequence is: CSASASFNQPQHF. The nucleotide sequence reads TGCAGTGCTAGCGCAAGCTTCAATCAGCCCCAGCATTTT.